The 19 T cell receptor beta chains below were found in one sample sequenced in a study of blood T cell dynamics during melanoma immunotherapy. TCRdb's copy holds only in-frame clones and misses some; the assay was immunoSEQ multiplex PCR. The data contain approximately 11,000 clones, around four fifths of them seen just once; the ten biggest clones take up about 20%. Regarding time point: pre-treatment baseline. Source: blood, taken from a patient treated with checkpoint blockade. These receptors were collected from a human donor with melanoma.

The chain combines TRBV9 with TRBJ1-4, with D possibly matching TRBD1 (6 bases). V gave up 0 bases and J gave up 3 bases, with 9 bases separating them. This CDR3 has 15 residues. Germline CDR1 and CDR2: SGDLS and YYNGEE. This CDR3 reads CASSVDEGANEKLFF. The CDR3 DNA reads as TGTGCCAGCAGCGTAGATGAGGGGGCTAATGAAAAACTGTTTTTT. Full variable domain (outside the CDR3, taken from reference TRBV9 and TRBJ1-4): DSGVTQTPKHLITATGQRVTLRCSPRSGDLSVYWYQQSLDQGLQFLIQYYNGEERAKGNILERFSAQQFPDLHSELNLSSLELGDSALYFCASSVDEGANEKLFFGSGTQLSVL.

The chain links TRBV4-1 to TRBJ2-1, with 12 bases fitting TRBD1. Losses at the gene ends were 2 bases for V and 7 bases for J; bases not matched to a gene: 6. The CDR3 runs to 16 residues. Germline V gives CDR1 MGHRA, CDR2 YSYEKL. For the CDR3, the DNA is TGCGCCAGCAGCCAATTGGGGACAGGGGGCAAGAATGAGCAGTTCTTC. This sequence encodes CASSQLGTGGKNEQFF.

The V gene is TRBV28, the J gene TRBJ2-5; D is unresolved. The DNA end is more similar to TRBJ2-7, so the J call may be wrong. This CDR3 is 11 amino acids long. Germline V gives CDR1 MDHEN, CDR2 SYDVKM. In DNA, the CDR3 is TGTGCCAGCAGATCGCATTACGAGCAGTACTTC. As protein: CASRSHYEQYF.

The V and J genes are TRBV7-9 and TRBJ2-7; tentatively, D is TRBD1 (5 bases). V gave up 0 bases and J gave up 0 bases, with 9 bases separating them. The CDR3 is made up of 15 amino acids. The germline V gene has CDR1 SEHNR and CDR2 FQNEAQ (reference sequence). This CDR3 is CASSLAQGYSYEQYF. The CDR3 region has the DNA TGTGCCAGCAGCTTAGCCCAGGGATACTCCTACGAGCAGTACTTC.

The sample holds a few counts of this clone. The rearrangement joins TRBV7-3 to TRBJ1-5, with D unclear. This CDR3 has 15 residues. V was clipped by 5 bases and J by 1 base, with 12 bases between them. The germline CDR1 and CDR2 sequences are SGHTA and FQGTGA. The DNA of the CDR3 is TGTGCCAGCAGCCTCCAGATGGGGAGCAATCAGCCCCAGCATTTT. This translates into CASSLQMGSNQPQHF.

V usage is TRBV10-3 and J usage is TRBJ2-3, with 11 bases fitting TRBD2. This CDR3 is 19 amino acids long. With V trimmed by 3 bases and J by 0 bases, 11 bases remained unmatched. The germline V gene has CDR1 ENHRY and CDR2 SYGVKD. The DNA of the CDR3 is TGTGCCATCAGTGAATGGGGGACTAGCGGTGTCTCTAGCACAGATACGCAGTATTTT. Protein: CAISEWGTSGVSSTDTQYF.

This clone was detected only a few times. The rearrangement uses TRBV28 and TRBJ1-4; the match to TRBD1 covers 9 bases. CDR3 length: 14 residues. Germline CDR1 and CDR2: MDHEN and SYDVKM. Trimming cost V 2 bases and J 7 bases; bases outside gene matches: 2. CDR3 DNA: TGTGCCAGCAGTTTAACAGGGGGCGGTGAAAAACTGTTTTTT. Its protein is CASSLTGGGEKLFF.

This clone was detected only once. The chain carries TRBV15 and TRBJ2-7; D not resolved. V lost 5 bases, J lost 3 bases, and 14 bases lay in between. Germline V gene sequence: CDR1 LNHNV, CDR2 YYDKDF (reference sequence). The CDR3 is 14 residues long. Here the CDR3 reads CATSPSTLSYEQYF. Written as DNA, the CDR3 is TGTGCCACCAGCCCCTCGACACTTAGCTACGAGCAGTACTTC.

The chain couples TRBV28 to TRBJ1-2; TRBD1 matches at 8 bases. The J segment lost 4 bases and the V segment lost 4 bases, leaving 5 bases of the junction unmatched. CDR3 length equals 14 residues. From germline, CDR1 is MDHEN and CDR2 SYDVKM. CDR3 region: CASSSQGASYGYTF. CDR3 nucleotide sequence: TGTGCCAGCAGTTCCCAGGGGGCAAGCTATGGCTACACCTTC.

This chain joins TRBV2 and TRBJ2-7; 7 bases agree with TRBD1. Losses at the gene ends were 5 bases for V and 3 bases for J; bases not matched to a gene: 10. The germline gives CDR1 SNHLY, CDR2 FYNNEI. The CDR3 totals 15 residues. The CDR3 bases are TGTGCCAGCAGTCGGACAGGTCGCCCCAACTACGAGCAGTACTTC. Amino acid sequence: CASSRTGRPNYEQYF.

This clone has only a few counts. The chain couples TRBV19 to TRBJ1-1, with 10 bases identical to TRBD1. J gave up 10 bases and V 7 bases, and 9 bases lay outside the gene matches. CDR1 is LNHDA and CDR2 is SQIVND in the germline V gene (reference sequence). The CDR3 is 13 amino acids. As DNA, the CDR3 is TGTGCCAGTAAGACAGGGGGCTGGCCGCGAGCTTTCTTT. Its protein is CASKTGGWPRAFF.

This clone was seen a handful of times. The V and J genes are TRBV2 and TRBJ2-1, with 9 bases lining up with TRBD2. Per the germline V gene, CDR1 is SNHLY and CDR2 is FYNNEI. V shed 3 bases and J 8 bases; nucleotides not matched to a gene: 8. This CDR3 has 15 amino acids. As DNA, the CDR3 is TGTGCCAGCAGTGAGGAGCGGGGGGCCGGCGATGAGCAGTTCTTC. Amino acids: CASSEERGAGDEQFF.

The rearrangement uses TRBV6-1 and TRBJ2-5, with a weak D call TRBD1 (6 bases). The CDR3 loop spans 13 amino acids. The V end was cut by 9 bases, the J end by 1 base, with 12 bases between. Germline values: CDR1 MNHNS, CDR2 SASEGT. CDR3 in DNA: TGTGCCAGTAAAGGGGGTCTCCAAGAGACCCAGTACTTC. Translation: CASKGGLQETQYF.

The rearrangement uses TRBV7-2 and TRBJ1-1; D unclear. From germline, CDR1 is SGHTA and CDR2 FQGNSA. The V gene lost 4 bases and the J gene lost 1 base, with 7 bases spanning the gap. The CDR3 sequence is 13 residues long. The CDR3 here is CASSSSGNTEAFF. The CDR3 coding sequence is TGTGCCAGCAGCTCCTCTGGGAACACTGAAGCTTTCTTT.

There are a few counts of this clone. The rearrangement uses TRBV2 and TRBJ1-5; D unresolved. The germline V and J ends were trimmed by 0 bases and 4 bases, with 1 base remaining between them. Germline V gene lookup returns CDR1 SNHLY and CDR2 FYNNEI. This CDR3 has 12 amino acids. The chain's CDR3 is CASSEANQPQHF. The CDR3 coding sequence is TGTGCCAGCAGTGAAGCAAATCAGCCCCAGCATTTT.

The rearrangement links TRBV5-6 to TRBJ2-5; D may be TRBD2 (6 bases). This CDR3 has 14 residues. Germline CDR1 is SGHDT and CDR2 is YYEEEE. Trimming took 4 bases from V and 5 from J, leaving 15 bases between them. The CDR3 nucleotides are TGTGCCAGCAGCCAACAACTAGCTACGGAGACCCAGTACTTC. It encodes CASSQQLATETQYF.

The chain combines TRBV5-1 with TRBJ2-7; D perhaps matches TRBD1 (6 bases). Germline-derived CDR1 and CDR2 are SGHRS and YFSETQ. This CDR3 spans 12 amino acids. Deletions cut 4 bases from V and 4 bases from J, with 9 bases between. The CDR3 region is CASSAQGYEQYF. In DNA, the CDR3 is TGCGCCAGCAGCGCACAGGGTTACGAGCAGTACTTC.

This sequence joins TRBV29-1 and TRBJ2-1; 9 bases match TRBD1. The V gene's germline CDR1 is SQVTM and CDR2 ANQGSEA. Trimming removed 5 bases from V and 8 bases from J; junction bases left unmatched: 7. The CDR3 is 13 amino acids. The CDR3 region is CSVYGQGIYEQFF. CDR3 DNA sequence: TGCAGCGTTTATGGACAGGGGATTTATGAGCAGTTCTTC.

The CDR3 region is CASSLFSGRSTDTQYF. The CDR3 region has the DNA TGTGCCAGCAGTTTATTCTCCGGGCGTAGCACAGATACGCAGTATTTT. The chain links TRBV28 to TRBJ2-3; D unclear. The germline V gene encodes CDR1 MDHEN and CDR2 SYDVKM. Trimming removed 1 base from V and 0 bases from J, with 11 bases in between. The CDR3 loop spans 16 amino acids.